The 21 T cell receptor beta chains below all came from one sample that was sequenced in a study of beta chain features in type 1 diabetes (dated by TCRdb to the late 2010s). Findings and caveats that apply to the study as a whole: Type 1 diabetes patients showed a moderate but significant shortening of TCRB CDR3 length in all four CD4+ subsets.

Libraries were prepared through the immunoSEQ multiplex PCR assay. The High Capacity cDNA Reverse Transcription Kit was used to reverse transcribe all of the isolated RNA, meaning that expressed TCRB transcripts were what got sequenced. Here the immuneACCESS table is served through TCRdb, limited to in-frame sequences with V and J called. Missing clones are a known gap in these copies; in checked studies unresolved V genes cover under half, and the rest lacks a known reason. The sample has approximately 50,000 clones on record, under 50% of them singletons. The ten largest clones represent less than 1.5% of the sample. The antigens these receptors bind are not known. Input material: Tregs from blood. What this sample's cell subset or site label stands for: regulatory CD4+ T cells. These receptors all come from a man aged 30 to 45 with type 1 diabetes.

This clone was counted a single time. The CDR3 sequence is CATSRVQGQAFF. The CDR3 DNA is TGTGCCACCAGCAGGGTACAGGGTCAGGCTTTCTTT. The chain couples TRBV15 to TRBJ1-1; TRBD1 is a possible D gene (6 bases). The CDR3 length is 12 residues. The V gene's germline CDR1 is LNHNV and CDR2 YYDKDF (reference sequence). Trimming removed 3 bases from V and 11 bases from J, with 13 bases in between.

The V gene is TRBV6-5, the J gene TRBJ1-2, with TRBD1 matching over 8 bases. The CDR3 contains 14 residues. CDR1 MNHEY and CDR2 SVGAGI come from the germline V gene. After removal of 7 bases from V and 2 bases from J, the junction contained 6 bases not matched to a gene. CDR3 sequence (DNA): TGTGCCAGCAACAAACAGGGGGGGAACTATGGCTACACCTTC. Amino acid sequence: CASNKQGGNYGYTF.

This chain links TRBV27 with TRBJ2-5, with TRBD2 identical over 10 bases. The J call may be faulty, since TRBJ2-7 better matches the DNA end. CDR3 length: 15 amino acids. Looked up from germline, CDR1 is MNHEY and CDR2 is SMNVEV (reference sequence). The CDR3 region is CASSSWTSGRYEQYF. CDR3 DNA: TGTGCCAGCAGTTCATGGACTAGCGGACGCTACGAGCAGTACTTC.

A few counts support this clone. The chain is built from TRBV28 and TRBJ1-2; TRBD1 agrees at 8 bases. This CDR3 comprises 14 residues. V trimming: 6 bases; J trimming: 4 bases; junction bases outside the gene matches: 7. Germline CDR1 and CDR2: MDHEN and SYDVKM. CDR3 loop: CASSLTGVFYGYTF. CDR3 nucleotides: TGTGCCAGCAGCCTGACAGGGGTCTTCTATGGCTACACCTTC.

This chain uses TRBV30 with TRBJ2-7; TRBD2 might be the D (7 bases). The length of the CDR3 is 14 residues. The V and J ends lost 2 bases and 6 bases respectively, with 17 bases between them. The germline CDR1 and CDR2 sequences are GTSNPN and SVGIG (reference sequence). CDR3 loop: CAWSPTGRAGEQYF. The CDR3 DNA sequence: TGTGCCTGGAGTCCTACAGGGAGGGCCGGCGAGCAGTACTTC.

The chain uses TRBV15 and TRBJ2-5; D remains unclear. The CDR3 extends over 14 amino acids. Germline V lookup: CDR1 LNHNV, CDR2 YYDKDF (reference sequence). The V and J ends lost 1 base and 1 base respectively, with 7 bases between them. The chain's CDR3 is CATSRAQIQETQYF. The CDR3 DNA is TGTGCCACCAGCAGAGCCCAGATCCAAGAGACCCAGTACTTC.

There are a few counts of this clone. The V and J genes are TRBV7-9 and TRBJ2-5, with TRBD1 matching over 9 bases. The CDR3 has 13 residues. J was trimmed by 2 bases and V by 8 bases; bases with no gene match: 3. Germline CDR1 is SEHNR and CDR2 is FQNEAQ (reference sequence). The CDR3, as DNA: TGTGCCAGCCTCGGACAGGGGCAAGAGACCCAGTACTTC. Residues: CASLGQGQETQYF.

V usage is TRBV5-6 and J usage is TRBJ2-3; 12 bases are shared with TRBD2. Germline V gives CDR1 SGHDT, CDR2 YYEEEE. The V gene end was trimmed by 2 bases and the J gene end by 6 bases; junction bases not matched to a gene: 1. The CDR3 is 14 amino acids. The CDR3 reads CASSFGLAGDTQYF. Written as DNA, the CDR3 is TGTGCCAGCAGCTTTGGACTAGCGGGGGATACGCAGTATTTT.

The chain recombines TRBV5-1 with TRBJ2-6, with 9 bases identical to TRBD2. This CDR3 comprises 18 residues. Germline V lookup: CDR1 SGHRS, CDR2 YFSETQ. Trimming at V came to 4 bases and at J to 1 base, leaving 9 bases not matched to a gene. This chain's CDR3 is CASSPAGGTQSGANVLTF. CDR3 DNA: TGCGCCAGCAGCCCGGCGGGGGGGACTCAATCTGGGGCCAACGTCCTGACTTTC.

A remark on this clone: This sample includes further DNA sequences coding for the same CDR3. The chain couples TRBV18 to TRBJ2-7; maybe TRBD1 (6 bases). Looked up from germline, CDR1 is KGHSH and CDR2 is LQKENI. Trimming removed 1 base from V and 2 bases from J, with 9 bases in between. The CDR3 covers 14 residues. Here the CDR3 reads CASSPRQGTYEQYF. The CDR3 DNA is TGTGCCAGCTCACCACGGCAGGGGACCTACGAGCAGTACTTC.

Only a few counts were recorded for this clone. This CDR3 reads CASSLQGLTEAFF. The CDR3 DNA reads TGTGCCAGCAGCCTACAGGGTTTAACTGAAGCTTTCTTT. J is TRBJ1-1 and V is TRBV5-4; D perhaps matches TRBD1 (6 bases). The CDR3 has 13 amino acids. In germline, CDR1 is SGHNT, CDR2 YYREEE (reference sequence). V shed 4 bases and J shed 5 bases, with 12 bases lying between them.

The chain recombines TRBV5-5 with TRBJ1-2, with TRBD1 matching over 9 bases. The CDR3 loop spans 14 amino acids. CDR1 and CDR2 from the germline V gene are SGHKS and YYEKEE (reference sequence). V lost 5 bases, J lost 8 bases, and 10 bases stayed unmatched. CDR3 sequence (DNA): TGTGCCAGCAGTCATACGGGACAGGGAGTCGGCTACACCTTC. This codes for CASSHTGQGVGYTF.

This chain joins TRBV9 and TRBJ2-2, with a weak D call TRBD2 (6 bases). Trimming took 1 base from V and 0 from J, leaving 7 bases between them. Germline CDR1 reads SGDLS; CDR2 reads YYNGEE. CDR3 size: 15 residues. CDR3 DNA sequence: TGTGCCAGCAGCGTATCGGGGGCGAACACCGGGGAGCTGTTTTTT. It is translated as CASSVSGANTGELFF.

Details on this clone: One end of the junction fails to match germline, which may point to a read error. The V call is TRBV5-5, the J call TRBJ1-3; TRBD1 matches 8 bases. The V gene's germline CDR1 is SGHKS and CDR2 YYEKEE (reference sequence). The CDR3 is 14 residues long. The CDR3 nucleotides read TGTGCCAGCAGCCTGGGGGGACAGGAGCCACCCTTCGGTTTT. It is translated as CASSLGGQEPPFGF.

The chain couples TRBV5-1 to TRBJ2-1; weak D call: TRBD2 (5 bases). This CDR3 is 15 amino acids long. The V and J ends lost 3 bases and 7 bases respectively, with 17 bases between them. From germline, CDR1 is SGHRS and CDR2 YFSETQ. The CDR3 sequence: CASSSAPGSQNEQFF. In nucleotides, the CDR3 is TGCGCCAGCAGCTCTGCTCCGGGATCCCAGAATGAGCAGTTCTTC.

CDR3 sequence: CAWGDSRYEQYF. CDR3 nucleotide sequence: TGTGCCTGGGGGGACTCTAGGTACGAGCAGTACTTC. The rearrangement uses TRBV30 and TRBJ2-7, with a tentative D call TRBD2 (6 bases). There are 12 residues in the CDR3. Deletions cut 5 bases from V and 4 bases from J, with 12 bases between. The V gene's germline CDR1 is GTSNPN and CDR2 SVGIG (reference sequence).

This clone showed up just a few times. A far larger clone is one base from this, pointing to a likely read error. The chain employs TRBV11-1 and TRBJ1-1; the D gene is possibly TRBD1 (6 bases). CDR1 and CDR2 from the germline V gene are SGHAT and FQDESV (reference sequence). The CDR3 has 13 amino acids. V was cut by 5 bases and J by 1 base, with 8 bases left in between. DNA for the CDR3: TGTGCCAGCAGCATACAGGGGAACACTGAAGCTTTCTTT. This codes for CASSIQGNTEAFF.

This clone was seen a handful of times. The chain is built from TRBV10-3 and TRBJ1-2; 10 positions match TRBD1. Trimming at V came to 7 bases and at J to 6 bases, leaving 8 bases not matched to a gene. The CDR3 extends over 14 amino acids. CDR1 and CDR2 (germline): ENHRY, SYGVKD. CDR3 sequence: CAINDWDRGHGYTF. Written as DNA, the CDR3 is TGTGCCATCAATGACTGGGACAGGGGTCATGGCTACACCTTC.

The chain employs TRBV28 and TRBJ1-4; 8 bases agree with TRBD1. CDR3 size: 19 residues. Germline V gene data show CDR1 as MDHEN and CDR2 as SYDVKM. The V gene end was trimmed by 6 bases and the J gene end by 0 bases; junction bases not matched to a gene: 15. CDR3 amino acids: CASRTDRGGGTATNEKLFF. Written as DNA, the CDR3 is TGTGCCAGCAGAACCGACAGGGGTGGAGGCACGGCAACTAATGAAAAACTGTTTTTT.

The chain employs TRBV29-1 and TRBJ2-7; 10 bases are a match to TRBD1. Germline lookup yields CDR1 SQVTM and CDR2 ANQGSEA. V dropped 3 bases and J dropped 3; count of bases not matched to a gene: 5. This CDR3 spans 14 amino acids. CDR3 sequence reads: CSVELGQGSYEQYF. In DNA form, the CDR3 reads TGCAGCGTTGAGTTGGGACAGGGGAGCTACGAGCAGTACTTC.

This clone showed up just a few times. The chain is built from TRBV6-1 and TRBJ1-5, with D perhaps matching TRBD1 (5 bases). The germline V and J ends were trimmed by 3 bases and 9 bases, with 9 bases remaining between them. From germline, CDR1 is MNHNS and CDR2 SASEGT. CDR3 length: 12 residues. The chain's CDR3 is CASSDSQGPQHF. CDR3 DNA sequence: TGTGCCAGCAGTGACAGTCAGGGGCCCCAGCATTTT.